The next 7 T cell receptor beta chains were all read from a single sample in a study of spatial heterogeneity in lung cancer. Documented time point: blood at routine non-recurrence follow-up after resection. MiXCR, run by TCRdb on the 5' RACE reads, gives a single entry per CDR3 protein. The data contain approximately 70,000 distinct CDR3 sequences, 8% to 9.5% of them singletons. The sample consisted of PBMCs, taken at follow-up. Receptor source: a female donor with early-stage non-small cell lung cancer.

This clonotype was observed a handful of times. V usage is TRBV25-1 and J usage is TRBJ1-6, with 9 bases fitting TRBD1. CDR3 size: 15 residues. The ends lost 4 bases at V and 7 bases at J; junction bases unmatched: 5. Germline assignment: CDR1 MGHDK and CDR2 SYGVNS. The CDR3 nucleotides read TGTGCCAGCAGTGGCCGGGACAGGGTAAATTCACCCCTCCACTTT. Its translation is CASSGRDRVNSPLHF.

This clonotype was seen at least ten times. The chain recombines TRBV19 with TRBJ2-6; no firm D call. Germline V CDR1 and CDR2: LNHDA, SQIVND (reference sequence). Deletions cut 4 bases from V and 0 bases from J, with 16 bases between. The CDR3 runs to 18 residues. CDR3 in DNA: TGTGCCAGTAGTACCCACCGGGCTGAAAGCTCTGGGGCCAACGTCCTGACTTTC. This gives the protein CASSTHRAESSGANVLTF.

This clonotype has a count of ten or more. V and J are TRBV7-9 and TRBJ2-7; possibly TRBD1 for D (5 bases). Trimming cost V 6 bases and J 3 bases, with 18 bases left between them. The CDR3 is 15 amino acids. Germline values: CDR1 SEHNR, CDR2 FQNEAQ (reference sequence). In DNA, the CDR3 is TGTGCCAGCAGTTCAAGGGGCTCCTGGGACTACGAGCAGTACTTC. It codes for CASSSRGSWDYEQYF.

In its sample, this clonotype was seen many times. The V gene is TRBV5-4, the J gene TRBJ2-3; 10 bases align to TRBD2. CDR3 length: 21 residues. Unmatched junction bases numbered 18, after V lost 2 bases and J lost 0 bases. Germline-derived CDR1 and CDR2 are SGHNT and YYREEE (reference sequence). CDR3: CASSFKRFRTSGLESTDTQYF. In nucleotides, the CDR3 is TGTGCCAGCAGCTTCAAAAGGTTCAGGACTAGCGGACTCGAGAGCACAGATACGCAGTATTTT.

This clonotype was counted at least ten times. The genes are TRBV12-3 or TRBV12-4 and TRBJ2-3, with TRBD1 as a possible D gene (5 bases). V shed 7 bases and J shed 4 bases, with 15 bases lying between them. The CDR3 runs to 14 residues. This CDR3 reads CASTSRRAPDTQYF. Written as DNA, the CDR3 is TGTGCCAGCACCTCACGCAGGGCCCCAGATACGCAGTATTTT.

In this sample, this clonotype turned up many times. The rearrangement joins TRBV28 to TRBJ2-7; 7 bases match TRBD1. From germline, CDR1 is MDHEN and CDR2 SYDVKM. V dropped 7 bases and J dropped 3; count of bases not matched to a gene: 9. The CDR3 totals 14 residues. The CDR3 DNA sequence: TGTGCCAGCACGACCGGGACAGTGAACTACGAGCAGTACTTC. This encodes CASTTGTVNYEQYF.

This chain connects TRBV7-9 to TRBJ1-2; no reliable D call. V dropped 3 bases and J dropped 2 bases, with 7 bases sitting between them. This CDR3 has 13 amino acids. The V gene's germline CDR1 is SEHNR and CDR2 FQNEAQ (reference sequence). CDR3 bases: TGTGCCAGCAGCTTGACGGTGAACTATGGCTACACCTTC. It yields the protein CASSLTVNYGYTF.